This T cell receptor (beta chain) was retrieved from a study of cytomegalovirus exposure and HLA in healthy donors (dated by TCRdb to the late 2010s). About the investigation overall: According to an earlier analysis of 587 of the donors, about 179 million T cells yielded 100 million or so unique TCR beta sequences and about 300 Gb of sequence data. Approximately 310 gigabases of sequencing data and around 80 million unique TCR sequences made up an early release that covered fewer than 650 HLA-typed donors. Of the 300 to 450 genotyped donors, 70% to 90% were placed in the genetic ancestry cluster associated with self-reported Caucasian donors. The study aimed to test whether cataloging public T cell receptors could reveal signatures of past pathogen exposure. Using immunosequencing, the study profiled T cell repertoires from 666 subjects and related those repertoires to cytomegalovirus serostatus. Besides the first cohort of roughly 700 subjects, a separate validation cohort made up of 120 or so different subjects was used. To predict cytomegalovirus infection status, the study brought together high-throughput TCR immunosequencing, statistical association of individual TCRs with disease status, and machine learning. A later analysis re-analyzed previously published TCR beta repertoires from 660 or so donors and added high-resolution HLA genotyping to study TCR occurrence patterns. In the later analysis, no new phenotypic data were used to find candidate immune exposures; instead, reliance was placed on TCR beta sequences and their occurrence across donors. An earlier analysis of approximately 640 of the donors applied high-throughput TCR beta sequencing to assess whether each TCR beta V gene segment acted as functional or pseudogenic. Alongside the repertoire data, information on donor age, sex, ethnicity and CMV serostatus was compiled. In a later genetic analysis, genome-wide SNP genotypes for about 65% of the roughly 700 donors were used, and that subset was treated as a discovery cohort. Every discovery cohort repertoire had been produced on one sequencing platform. HLA typing included class I and class II loci at four-digit resolution. Typing coverage varied by locus: about 629-640 donors for A, B, C, DRB1 and DQB1; more than 500 for DQA1; more than 600 for DPA1; approximately 490 for DPB1. Roughly five DR-DQ haplotypes were handled as single units for association and clustering because linkage in the cohort was strong. Among roughly 400 genotyped donors of the cohort, an average of around 220,000 unique TCR beta nucleotide sequences was sequenced per donor, of which 15% to 20% were non-productive.

Library creation used the immunoSEQ multiplex PCR assay. The multiplex PCR relied on a mix of 60 forward primers for TCR Vbeta segments and 13 reverse primers for TCR Jbeta segments. The CDR3 region of rearranged TCR beta genes was amplified from genomic DNA with a multiplex PCR assay. Amplified TCR beta libraries were sequenced as 87-base-pair reads on the Illumina HiSeq System. For the original study's pipeline: A later analysis counted about 76 million unique TCR beta chains across the 666 repertoires, and 10 million to 11 million of these chains were shared by at least two donors. A nearest-neighbor algorithm error-corrected the raw reads and collapsed the reads into unique sequences, merging closely related sequences to remove PCR and sequencing errors. To assign V, D and J gene segments, CDR3 sequences were aligned to IMGT reference sequences. Each retained sequence needed at least a six-nucleotide match to both a V gene segment and a J gene segment. Rearrangements were classified as productive when the CDR3 lacked stop codons and remained in frame with V and J, and all other rearrangements were classified as non-productive. Following IMGT convention, CDR3 was defined as the stretch from the second conserved V-encoded cysteine to the conserved J-encoded phenylalanine. Sequences without an unambiguous match to a single V gene segment were excluded from the earlier analysis of 587 of the donors. An earlier analysis of a few hundred of the donors called V segments functional above 56.7% productive rearrangements and segregating when the between-donor standard deviation exceeded 5%. A statistical classification framework was built for diagnosing cytomegalovirus status from the catalog of TCR beta chain sequences. V and J gene assignment, in a later analysis, came from comparing TCR nucleotide sequences with IMGT/GENE-DB human TR gene sequences. The TCRdist pipeline was used in a later analysis to assign CDR3 sequences and most-parsimonious VDJ recombination scenarios. In a later analysis, each TCR beta chain was defined by its CDR3 amino acid sequence together with its V-gene family, and reads without a unique V-gene family were excluded. As a way to deal with suspected cross-contamination and a sequencing artifact, a later analysis dropped approximately 590 nucleotide sequences that were highly shared and had low generation probability. In a later analysis, a clonal expansion index for each public chain was calculated from normalized within-repertoire ranks of inferred template counts. In a later analysis, generation probabilities were computed using a VDJ recombination model fitted to out-of-frame rearrangements, and the results were checked against IGoR. In a later analysis, hypergeometric tests were used to score TCR-TCR, TCR-HLA and TCR-CMV co-occurrence, with a repertoire-size bias correction applied to TCR pairs. False discovery rates were estimated in a later analysis by permuting HLA or CMV assignments 20 times. A later analysis grouped co-occurring TCRs with DBSCAN, adding TCRdist sequence similarity when clustering within HLA-allele-positive subsets. Repertoires with fewer than 30,000 or more than 120,000 public chains were left out of co-occurrence clustering, as were roughly five repertoires with anomalous nucleotide sharing. Held by TCRdb, this immuneACCESS table contains in-frame sequences only and omits some clones. Under half of the omission traces to an unresolved V gene where checked; the cause of the rest is unknown. V, J and clone size were drawn from that table, and D and trimming were deduced from the DNA. The sample yields around 68,000 clones; around 80% were counted once. The top ten clones comprise about 7.4% of the sample.

Results the study describes overall, beyond this receptor: Presence/absence analyses assumed roughly uniform sequencing depth across donors, an assumption that may not hold. Only TCR beta chains were sequenced in this cohort, and the absence of alpha or paired-chain data limited detectable features. The study listed 164 TCR beta chains as associated with cytomegalovirus. Because counts were too low, about 15 rarely observed V segments, including chromosome 9 orphons, were left out of the earlier analysis of 500 to 650 of the donors. In a later genetic analysis, fewer N-insertions in productive TCRs were reported among donors in an Asian-associated ancestry cluster than the roughly 700-donor mean. While some public TCRs were present in many individuals, most TCR sequences turned up only very rarely across donors. The classifier was reported to diagnose cytomegalovirus status with high specificity and sensitivity in both the original cohort and the validation cohort. Assigning TCR associations to individual alleles was difficult when HLA alleles, especially DR and DQ, strongly co-occurred. A further reported finding was that TCR beta sequences accurately predicted the HLA-A and HLA-B alleles for most subjects in the first cohort. In a later analysis, TCR association rates were found to vary across HLA loci, with the most associated TCRs seen for DRB1 alleles and the fewest for HLA-C alleles. An association between a missense DCLRE1C variant and V-gene and J-gene trimming of TCR beta chains was found in a later genetic analysis and replicated in an independent cohort. In a later analysis, most CMV-associated TCR beta chains were found to appear HLA-restricted, with HLA associations seemingly driven largely by CMV exposure. Because HLA typing was missing for some donors at each locus, association tests included only the typed subset. The authors suggested that the approach could potentially be extended to other disease states and immunological phenotypes. In a later analysis, several top co-occurrence clusters were reported to appear linked to parvovirus B19, influenza, CMV and Epstein-Barr virus. At a false discovery rate of 0.05, a later analysis linked 16,000 or so TCR beta sequences to specific HLA alleles. An earlier analysis of around 600 of the donors showed that most TCR beta V segments appeared in productive rearrangements either about 87% or about 30% of the time, which broadly matched IMGT annotations. Because the 87-base-pair reads could not distinguish some IMGT-functional V segments, including TRBV6-2 and TRBV6-3, those segments were excluded. Correlated functional status among segregating V segments might be attributable to linkage disequilibrium, but an unknown experimental factor could not be ruled out. CMV serostatus was the only immune exposure information available for the cohort. A group of highly shared sequence variants was considered likely to be a technical artifact of the sequencing pipeline. A few of the identified cytomegalovirus-associated TCR beta chains were confirmed in vitro to be specific for cytomegalovirus antigens. A later analysis found that HLA-associated TCR beta chains were more clonally expanded and had lower generation probabilities than equally common non-associated chains.

The cohort consisted of 600 to 700 healthy bone marrow donors. At the time of sampling, all cohort members were nominally healthy, though unrecorded immune exposures were likely present. The donor tested CMV seropositive, placing the donor among the approximately 310 seropositive members of the cohort. Each donor provided a peripheral blood sample, and peripheral blood mononuclear cells were used for TCR beta sequencing. The Qiagen DNeasy Blood Extraction Kit was used to extract genomic DNA from the blood cell samples. With respect to this clone: What this receptor recognizes is not known. No quality values exist for individual bases; no much larger clone is one base distant.

Trimming removed 2 bases from V and 6 bases from J; the gene matches leave 11 bases unexplained. The CDR3 sequence holds 17 residues, the cysteine and phenylalanine included. Only the CDR3 DNA is retained, 51 bases long and in frame from the first base. The germline V gene sets CDR1 to SGHVS and CDR2 to FQNEAQ. The sequencing sample was made of PBMCs. The source of this sequence is a woman in her 30s in good health and CMV-seropositive. In this chain, TRBV7-8 is recombined with TRBJ2-1, with TRBD2 matching 9 junction bases. The CDR3 loop reads CASSLNGGRAIFNEQFF. The nucleotides are TGTGCCAGCAGCTTAAATGGCGGGAGGGCCATCTTCAATGAGCAGTTCTTC.